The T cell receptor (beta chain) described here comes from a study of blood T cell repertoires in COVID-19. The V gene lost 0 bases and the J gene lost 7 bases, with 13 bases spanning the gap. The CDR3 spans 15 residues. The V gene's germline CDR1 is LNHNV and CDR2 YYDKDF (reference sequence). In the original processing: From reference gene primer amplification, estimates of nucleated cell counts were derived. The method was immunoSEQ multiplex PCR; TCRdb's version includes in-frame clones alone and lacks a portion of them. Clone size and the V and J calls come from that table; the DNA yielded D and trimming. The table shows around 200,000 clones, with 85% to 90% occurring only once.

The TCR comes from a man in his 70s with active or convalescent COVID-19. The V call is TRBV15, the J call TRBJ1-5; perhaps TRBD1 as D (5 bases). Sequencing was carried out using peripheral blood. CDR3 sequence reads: CATSRELGGGQPQHF. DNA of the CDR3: TGTGCCACCAGCAGAGAACTCGGCGGGGGGCAGCCCCAGCATTTT.